This entry lists 30 T cell receptor beta chains sequenced from one sample in a study of PD-1 blockade in classical Hodgkin lymphoma. Only in-frame clones appear in the TCRdb table, and some are missing; sequencing was by immunoSEQ multiplex PCR. The sample has about 30,000 clones, around 94% seen once; the top ten hold about 2.3%. Time point of the sample: newly diagnosed, previously untreated cHL patient sample. Sequences were obtained from peripheral blood mononuclear cells (PBMCs). The receptors shown here come from a human donor with classical Hodgkin lymphoma.

The V call is TRBV10-3, the J call TRBJ2-1, with a possible D match to TRBD2 (6 bases). The germline CDR1 and CDR2 sequences are ENHRY and SYGVKD. Trimming removed 0 bases from V and 8 bases from J, with 17 bases in between. The CDR3 is 16 residues long. In DNA, the CDR3 is TGTGCCATCAGTGAGTCGACGGGCGGGGAAAGCGATGAGCAGTTCTTC. Its protein product is CAISESTGGESDEQFF.

CDR3 loop: CASSLGLAVSYEQYF. CDR3 DNA: TGTGCCAGCAGCTTGGGTCTAGCGGTTTCCTACGAGCAGTACTTC. The chain is built from TRBV5-6 and TRBJ2-7; 7 bases agree with TRBD2. The V gene end was trimmed by 0 bases and the J gene end by 1 base; junction bases not matched to a gene: 4. Per the germline V gene, CDR1 is SGHDT and CDR2 is YYEEEE. The CDR3 has 15 amino acids.

The chain employs TRBV2 and TRBJ2-7; weak D call: TRBD2 (7 bases). Trimming removed 7 bases from V and 1 base from J, with 20 bases in between. Germline values: CDR1 SNHLY, CDR2 FYNNEI. The CDR3 runs 16 residues. The chain's CDR3 is CASTERGRGPSYEQYF. In nucleotides, the CDR3 is TGTGCCAGCACCGAGCGGGGCAGGGGACCGTCCTACGAGCAGTACTTC.

The chain is built from TRBV5-4 and TRBJ2-1, with a weak D call TRBD2 (5 bases). The length of the CDR3 is 14 residues. Germline values: CDR1 SGHNT, CDR2 YYREEE (reference sequence). V was pared by 5 bases and J by 0 bases, with 9 bases between. The CDR3 coding sequence is TGTGCCAGCAGGGACTCAAGCTCCTACAATGAGCAGTTCTTC. It translates to CASRDSSSYNEQFF.

The chain joins TRBV19 to TRBJ2-2; no definite D call. Germline V gene sequence: CDR1 LNHDA, CDR2 SQIVND (reference sequence). The CDR3 contains 12 residues. Deletions cut 4 bases from V and 9 bases from J, with 9 bases between. DNA of the CDR3: TGTGCCAGTAGTACCTATCGGAGGGAGCTGTTTTTT. It codes for CASSTYRRELFF.

This rearrangement joins TRBV6-5 to TRBJ2-2; TRBD1 agrees at 9 bases. V shed 6 bases and J 6 bases; nucleotides not matched to a gene: 8. The germline gives CDR1 MNHEY, CDR2 SVGAGI. The CDR3 consists of 15 residues. For the CDR3, the DNA is TGTGCCAGCAGACCGGGCGGACAGGGGCCCGGGGAGCTGTTTTTT. Amino acid sequence: CASRPGGQGPGELFF.

The chain joins TRBV10-2 to TRBJ1-2, with D possibly matching TRBD1 (5 bases). This CDR3 is built from 15 residues. V shed 8 bases and J shed 7 bases, with 23 bases lying between them. CDR1 is WSHSY and CDR2 is SAAADI in the germline V gene. The CDR3 reads CASAGLGTGNFGYTF. In DNA, the CDR3 is TGCGCCAGCGCGGGACTGGGGACCGGGAATTTTGGCTACACCTTC.

This clone was found once. The chain couples TRBV28 to TRBJ1-4, with 7 bases matching TRBD1. The germline CDR1 and CDR2 sequences are MDHEN and SYDVKM. The CDR3 is 19 residues long. V lost 5 bases, J lost 0 bases, and 15 bases stayed unmatched. CDR3 sequence reads: CASSTPPGTETTTNEKLFF. The DNA for the CDR3 is TGTGCCAGCAGTACCCCCCCCGGGACAGAGACTACAACTAATGAAAAACTGTTTTTT.

The J gene is TRBJ1-1, the V gene TRBV11-2; 7 bases align to TRBD1. CDR3 length: 14 residues. J gave up 4 bases and V 5 bases, and 7 bases lay outside the gene matches. Germline V gene sequence: CDR1 SGHAT, CDR2 FQNNGV. The CDR3 loop reads CASSARQGSTEAFF. The CDR3 DNA reads as TGTGCCAGCAGCGCCCGACAGGGTAGCACTGAAGCTTTCTTT.

The V call is TRBV9, the J call TRBJ2-7, with TRBD1 matching 9 bases. This CDR3 has 16 residues. CDR1 and CDR2 from the germline V gene are SGDLS and YYNGEE. Unmatched junction bases numbered 13, after V lost 4 bases and J lost 5 bases. This CDR3 is CASSPDAGQGLNEQYF. The CDR3 region has the DNA TGTGCCAGCAGCCCAGATGCAGGACAGGGGTTAAACGAGCAGTACTTC.

CDR3 sequence reads: CASSLNQGNSGTEAFF. The CDR3 coding sequence is TGTGCCAGCAGCTTAAATCAGGGTAACTCTGGCACTGAAGCTTTCTTT. The J gene is TRBJ1-1, the V gene TRBV11-2; possibly TRBD1 for D (5 bases). The germline gives CDR1 SGHAT, CDR2 FQNNGV. The CDR3 runs 16 residues. The ends were cut back, 2 bases at V and 4 bases at J, with 17 bases in the middle.

This chain joins TRBV5-1 and TRBJ2-7; possible D gene TRBD1, 5 bases. V lost 2 bases and J lost 1, with 7 bases in between. Germline CDR1 reads SGHRS; CDR2 reads YFSETQ. CDR3 length: 13 residues. The CDR3 spells CASSFDRSYEQYF. CDR3 bases: TGCGCCAGCAGCTTTGACAGATCCTACGAGCAGTACTTC.

This clone was counted only a few times. The chain carries TRBV5-4 and TRBJ2-6; D ambiguous. CDR1 is SGHNT, CDR2 YYREEE, per germline (reference sequence). The CDR3 has 15 residues. V lost 3 bases, J lost 2 bases, and 9 bases lay in between. CDR3 protein: CASSSWGAGANVLTF. The DNA for the CDR3 is TGTGCCAGCAGCTCCTGGGGTGCTGGGGCCAACGTCCTGACTTTC.

The chain has TRBV2 and TRBJ2-3; unclear D gene. This CDR3 comprises 15 residues. The germline CDR1 and CDR2 sequences are SNHLY and FYNNEI. With 4 bases removed from V and 1 base from J, the gap between germline ends came to 12 bases. The CDR3 region has the DNA TGTGCCAGCAGTGGCCTAGGGCAGCGCACAGATACGCAGTATTTT. Its translation is CASSGLGQRTDTQYF.

This sequence joins TRBV19 and TRBJ1-1; the D is unclear. Germline CDR1 LNHDA, CDR2 SQIVND (reference sequence). The V end was cut by 6 bases, the J end by 5 bases, with 16 bases between. The CDR3 covers 14 residues. The CDR3 DNA is TGTGCCAGTAGGCCTCTTAGGGAGTGGACTGAAGCTTTCTTT. Its protein product is CASRPLREWTEAFF.

This clone came up once. The J gene is TRBJ1-1, the V gene TRBV10-3; TRBD1 agrees at 8 bases. CDR1 is ENHRY and CDR2 is SYGVKD in the germline V gene. V dropped 3 bases and J dropped 5; count of bases not matched to a gene: 5. CDR3 length: 14 amino acids. The CDR3 here is CAISDYDRGTEAFF. The CDR3 coding sequence is TGTGCCATCAGTGACTATGACAGGGGAACTGAAGCTTTCTTT.

The rearrangement links TRBV28 to TRBJ2-1; TRBD2 matches at 7 bases. Germline V gene lookup returns CDR1 MDHEN and CDR2 SYDVKM. Germline trimming cut 4 bases from V and 9 bases from J; bases unmatched to any gene: 15. This CDR3 region has 16 residues. CDR3 sequence (DNA): TGTGCCAGCAGTTCCCCGCGGGAGCGGAGGAGGGGTGAGCAGTTCTTC. The encoded protein is CASSSPRERRRGEQFF. The full variable domain, with the rest looked up from reference TRBV28 and TRBJ2-1, is DVKVTQSSRYLVKRTGEKVFLECVQDMDHENMFWYRQDPGLGLRLIYFSYDVKMKEKGDIPEGYSVSREKKERFSLILESASTNQTSMYLCASSSPRERRRGEQFFGPGTRLTVL.

J is TRBJ2-7 and V is TRBV7-2; 8 nucleotides line up with TRBD1. V dropped 3 bases and J dropped 3; count of bases not matched to a gene: 4. CDR1 SGHTA and CDR2 FQGNSA come from the germline V gene. CDR3 length: 14 amino acids. CDR3 loop: CASSFRDRNYEQYF. The CDR3 DNA sequence: TGTGCCAGCAGCTTCCGGGACAGGAACTACGAGCAGTACTTC.

The CDR3 here is CASSYVDEQFF. The CDR3 nucleotides are TGTGCCAGCAGTTACGTAGATGAGCAGTTCTTC. V gene TRBV6-5 combines with J gene TRBJ2-1; unclear D gene. V was cut by 2 bases and J by 8 bases, with 4 bases left in between. The CDR3 loop spans 11 amino acids. Germline CDR1 and CDR2: MNHEY and SVGAGI.

The chain carries TRBV21-1 and TRBJ2-5; TRBD1, the D gene given by the table, was not confirmed from the DNA. TRBV21-1 is recorded as a pseudogene. CDR3 size: 17 residues. CDR3 in DNA: TGTGCCAGCAGCAGCCTTAGGGGGACAGCCTCCCAAGAGACCCAGTACTTC. Protein: CASSSLRGTASQETQYF.

CDR3 in DNA: TGTGCCAGCAGCTCCGACAGGGGCGGGGGGACCCAGTACTTC. This codes for CASSSDRGGGTQYF. The J gene is TRBJ2-5, the V gene TRBV27, with a tentative D call TRBD1 (8 bases). Germline V lookup: CDR1 MNHEY, CDR2 SMNVEV (reference sequence). V lost 6 bases, J lost 7 bases, and 18 bases lay in between. CDR3 size: 14 residues.

The chain has TRBV2 and TRBJ2-5, with D unclear. Germline V lookup: CDR1 SNHLY, CDR2 FYNNEI. V gave up 1 base and J gave up 4 bases, with 1 base separating them. The CDR3 is made up of 11 amino acids. CDR3: CASSEGETQYF. CDR3 coding DNA: TGTGCCAGCAGTGAAGGAGAGACCCAGTACTTC.

J is TRBJ1-4 and V is TRBV2, with D hard to call. Deletions cut 5 bases from V and 6 bases from J, with 10 bases between. This CDR3 has 13 amino acids. Germline CDR1 and CDR2: SNHLY and FYNNEI. This CDR3 is CASSRRVDEKLFF. Here the CDR3 DNA reads TGTGCCAGCAGTCGACGCGTGGATGAAAAACTGTTTTTT.

V is TRBV2 and J is TRBJ2-1; 10 bases align to TRBD2. Germline assignment: CDR1 SNHLY and CDR2 FYNNEI. This CDR3 comprises 15 residues. The V gene end was trimmed by 2 bases and the J gene end by 4 bases; junction bases not matched to a gene: 2. As DNA, the CDR3 is TGTGCCAGCAGTGAAACACTAGCGGGGTACAATGAGCAGTTCTTC. Amino acids: CASSETLAGYNEQFF.

V is TRBV7-9 and J is TRBJ2-1, with D perhaps matching TRBD1 (6 bases). V lost 8 bases and J lost 7, with 18 bases in between. CDR1 and CDR2 (germline): SEHNR, FQNEAQ (reference sequence). There are 14 residues in the CDR3. In DNA form, the CDR3 reads TGTGCCAGCTCTAGGCCAGGGGTGGAGAATGAGCAGTTCTTC. Translated: CASSRPGVENEQFF.

The chain joins TRBV7-2 to TRBJ1-1; 7 bases align to TRBD1. V gave up 5 bases and J gave up 9 bases; unmatched junction bases: 12. Germline V lookup: CDR1 SGHTA, CDR2 FQGNSA. The CDR3 is made up of 14 amino acids. The CDR3 loop is CASSAAGHRGQAFF. The CDR3 coding sequence is TGTGCCAGCAGCGCGGCGGGACACAGGGGCCAAGCTTTCTTT.

V is TRBV6-5 and J is TRBJ2-7; 9 positions agree with TRBD2. V shed 5 bases and J 1 base; nucleotides not matched to a gene: 6. The germline V gene has CDR1 MNHEY and CDR2 SVGAGI. The CDR3 has 15 amino acids. CDR3 loop: CASSTRLAGSYEQYF. For the CDR3, the DNA is TGTGCCAGCAGTACCCGGCTAGCGGGATCCTACGAGCAGTACTTC.

This CDR3 reads CASSASGVNYGYTF. In nucleotides, the CDR3 is TGTGCCAGCAGTGCCTCCGGAGTTAACTATGGCTACACCTTC. The chain employs TRBV6-1 and TRBJ1-2; D gene uncertain. The CDR3 runs to 14 residues. Germline loops: CDR1 MNHNS, CDR2 SASEGT. V lost 4 bases and J 1 base, leaving 10 bases between the germline ends.

The rearrangement uses TRBV13 and TRBJ2-6; 7 nucleotides align to TRBD1. Germline V gene data show CDR1 as PRHDT and CDR2 as FYEKMQ (reference sequence). CDR3 length equals 15 residues. V gave up 8 bases and J gave up 0 bases; unmatched junction bases: 4. CDR3 amino acids: CASRDSSSGANVLTF. The CDR3 DNA reads TGTGCCAGCCGGGACAGCAGCTCTGGGGCCAACGTCCTGACTTTC.

The gene calls are TRBV9 and TRBJ2-1; 7 bases line up with TRBD2. The V and J ends lost 3 bases and 3 bases, in that order; junction bases with no gene match: 6. The CDR3 contains 15 residues. Germline CDR1 SGDLS, CDR2 YYNGEE. CDR3: CASSGSGEIYNEQFF. CDR3 DNA sequence: TGTGCCAGCAGCGGAAGCGGGGAAATCTACAATGAGCAGTTCTTC.